This T cell receptor (beta chain) originates from a study of CD4+ T cells in melanoma. To note about this clone: Its specificity is unknown.

Notes on the study in general: In melanoma, neoantigen-specific CD4+ T cells reportedly differed in differentiation state.

Sequencing used immunoSEQ multiplex PCR; TCRdb keeps in-frame clones, though not all of them. The sample yields 20,000 to 25,000 clones, over 75% seen once. The receptor was derived from a human donor with melanoma.

This CDR3 is CASSPDDRAHEQYF. CDR3 coding DNA: TGTGCCAGCAGCCCAGATGACAGGGCCCACGAGCAGTACTTC. This chain joins TRBV7-6 and TRBJ2-7; 7 bases agree with TRBD1. The V segment lost 5 bases and the J segment 5 bases; nucleotides outside the gene matches: 9. There are 14 residues in the CDR3. Germline V gives CDR1 SGHVS, CDR2 FNYEAQ.